This TCR beta chain was sequenced in a study of beta chain features in type 1 diabetes. Study in general: The examined sorted cells totaled 107,917,701 across samples. Study-wide findings and caveats: Shorter TCRB CDR3s, moderately but significantly so, were found in Type 1 diabetes patients in all four CD4+ subsets. In type 1 diabetes patients, VDJ junctions had fewer insertions; deletions at these junctions were more frequent.

CDR3 length equals 13 residues. The V end lost 6 bases, the J end lost 0 bases, and 6 bases lay between the germline ends. CDR1 is MNHEY, CDR2 SMNVEV, per germline (reference sequence). What was sequenced were expressed TCRB transcripts, since all of the isolated RNA had been reverse transcribed. Some clones are missing from TCRdb's copy, which holds only in-frame ones; the method was immunoSEQ multiplex PCR. Of 100,000 to 150,000 clones listed, 15% to 20% are singletons. This clone turned up a few times. Its antigen is as yet unknown. This clonotype originated in a man aged 18 to 30 with type 1 diabetes. The gene calls are TRBV27 and TRBJ1-5; D gene ambiguous. The sequencing sample was made of central memory CD4+ T cells from blood. The CDR3 protein is CASSSDSNQPQHF. CDR3 DNA sequence: TGTGCCAGCAGCTCTGATAGCAATCAGCCCCAGCATTTT.